This TCR beta chain appears in the sequencing data of a study of blood T cell repertoires in COVID-19. For the study at large: Acute and convalescent COVID-19 specimens originated in the United States, Italy and Spain. T cells, B-cell-depleted T cells, or PBMCs supplied cDNA or gDNA.

The CDR3 sequence is 14 residues long. CDR1 is SEHNR and CDR2 is FQNEAQ in the germline V gene (reference sequence). Trimming cost V 3 bases and J 1 base, with 9 bases left between them. Per the original data handling: Amplifying reference gene primers gave estimates of nucleated cell counts. TCRdb keeps only in-frame clones here, not all; method: immunoSEQ multiplex PCR. The D gene and trimming were derived from the DNA, and the V and J assignments and clone size from that table. This table holds some 45,000 clones, roughly 87% found once. The clonotype originates from a man aged 60 to 69 with active COVID-19. The chain combines TRBV7-9 with TRBJ1-1, with D possibly matching TRBD1 (6 bases). The sequenced material came from peripheral blood. The CDR3 spells CASSFQGQNTEAFF. The CDR3 DNA follows: TGTGCCAGCAGCTTCCAGGGACAGAACACTGAAGCTTTCTTT.